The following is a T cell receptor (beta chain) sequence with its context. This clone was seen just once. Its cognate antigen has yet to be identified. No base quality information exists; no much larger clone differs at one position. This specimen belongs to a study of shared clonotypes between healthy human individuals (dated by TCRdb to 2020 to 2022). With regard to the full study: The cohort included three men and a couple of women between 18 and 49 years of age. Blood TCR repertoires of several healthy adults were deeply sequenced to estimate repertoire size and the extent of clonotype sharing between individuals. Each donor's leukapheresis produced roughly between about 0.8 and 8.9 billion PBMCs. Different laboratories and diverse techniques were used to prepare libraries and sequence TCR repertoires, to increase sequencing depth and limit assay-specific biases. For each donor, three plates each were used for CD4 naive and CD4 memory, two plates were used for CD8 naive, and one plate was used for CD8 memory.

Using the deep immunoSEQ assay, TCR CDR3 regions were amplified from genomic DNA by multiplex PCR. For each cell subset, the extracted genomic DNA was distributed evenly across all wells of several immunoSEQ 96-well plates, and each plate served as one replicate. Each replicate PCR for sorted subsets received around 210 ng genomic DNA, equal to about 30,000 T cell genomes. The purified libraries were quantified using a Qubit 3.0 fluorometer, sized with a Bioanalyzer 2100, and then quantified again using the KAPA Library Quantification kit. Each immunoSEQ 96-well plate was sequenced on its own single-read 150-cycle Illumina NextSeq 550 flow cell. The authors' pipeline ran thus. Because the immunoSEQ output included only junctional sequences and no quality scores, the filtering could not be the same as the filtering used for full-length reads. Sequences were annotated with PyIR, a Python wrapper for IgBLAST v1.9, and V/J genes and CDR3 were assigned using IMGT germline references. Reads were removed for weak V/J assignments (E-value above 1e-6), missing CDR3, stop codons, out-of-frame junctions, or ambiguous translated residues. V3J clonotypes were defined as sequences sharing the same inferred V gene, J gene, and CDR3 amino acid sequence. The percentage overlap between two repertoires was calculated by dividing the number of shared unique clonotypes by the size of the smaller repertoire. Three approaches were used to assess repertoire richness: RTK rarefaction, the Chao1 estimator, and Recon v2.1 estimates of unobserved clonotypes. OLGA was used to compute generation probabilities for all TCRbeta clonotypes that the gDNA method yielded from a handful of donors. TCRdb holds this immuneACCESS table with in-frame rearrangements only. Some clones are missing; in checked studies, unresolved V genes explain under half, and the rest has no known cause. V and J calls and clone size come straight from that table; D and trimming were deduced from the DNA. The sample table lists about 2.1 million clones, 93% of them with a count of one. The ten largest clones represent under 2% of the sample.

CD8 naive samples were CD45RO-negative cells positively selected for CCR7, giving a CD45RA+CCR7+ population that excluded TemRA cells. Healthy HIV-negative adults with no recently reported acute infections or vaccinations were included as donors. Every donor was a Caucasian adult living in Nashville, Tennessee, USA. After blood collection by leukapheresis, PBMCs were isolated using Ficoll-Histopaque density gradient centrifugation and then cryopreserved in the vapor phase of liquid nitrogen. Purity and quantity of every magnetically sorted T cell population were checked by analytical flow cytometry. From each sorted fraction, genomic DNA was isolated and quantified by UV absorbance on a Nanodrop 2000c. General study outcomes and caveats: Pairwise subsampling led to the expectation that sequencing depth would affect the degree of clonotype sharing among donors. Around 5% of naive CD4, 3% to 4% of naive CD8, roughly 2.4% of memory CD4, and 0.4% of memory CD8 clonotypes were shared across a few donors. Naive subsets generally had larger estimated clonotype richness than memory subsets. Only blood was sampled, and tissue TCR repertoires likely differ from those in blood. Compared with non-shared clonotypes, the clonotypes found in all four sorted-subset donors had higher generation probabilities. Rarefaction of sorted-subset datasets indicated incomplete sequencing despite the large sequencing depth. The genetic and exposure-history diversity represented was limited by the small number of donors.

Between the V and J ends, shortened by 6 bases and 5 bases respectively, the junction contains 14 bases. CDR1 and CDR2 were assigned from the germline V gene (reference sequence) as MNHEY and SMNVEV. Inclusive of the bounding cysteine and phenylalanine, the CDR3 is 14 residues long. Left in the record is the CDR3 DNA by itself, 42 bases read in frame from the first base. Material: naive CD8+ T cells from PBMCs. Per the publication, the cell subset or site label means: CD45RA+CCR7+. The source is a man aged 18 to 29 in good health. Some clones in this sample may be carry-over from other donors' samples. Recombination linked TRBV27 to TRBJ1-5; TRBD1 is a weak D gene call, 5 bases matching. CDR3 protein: CASSPSGRHQPQHF. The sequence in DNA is TGTGCCAGCAGCCCGTCGGGACGACATCAGCCCCAGCATTTT.